This record covers a single TCR beta chain. Its antigen is as yet unknown. The PCR made use of 60 Vbeta and 13 Jbeta primers. Per the original methods: Per a later analysis, the number of unique TCR beta chains was about 80 million, of which roughly 10 million were shared. Repertoires were generated with immunoSEQ multiplex PCR, while TCRdb's copy carries only in-frame clones and drops some. The V and J calls and clone size were taken over from that table, and D and trimming were inferred from the DNA. This table has more than 80,000 clones, around 60% appearing once. The data were obtained in a study of cytomegalovirus exposure and HLA in healthy donors. On the study more broadly: Within an early data release were about 85 million unique TCRs drawn from HLA-typed donors.

With V trimmed by 6 bases and J by 4 bases, 5 bases remained unmatched. This CDR3 is built from 14 residues. The germline V gene encodes CDR1 SGHRS and CDR2 YFSETQ. Whole-study findings and limits: The number of N-insertions in an Asian-associated ancestry cluster was reportedly below the approximately 600-donor mean in a later analysis. According to the study, 150 to 200 TCR beta chains were cytomegalovirus-associated.

The sample taken for sequencing was PBMCs. The chain joins TRBV5-1 to TRBJ2-3, with 10 bases aligning to TRBD2. The clonotype comes from a man aged 55 to 70 in good health and CMV-seronegative. DNA for the CDR3: TGCGCCAGCACGAAGCGGGAGGGCCCAGATACGCAGTATTTT. It encodes CASTKREGPDTQYF.